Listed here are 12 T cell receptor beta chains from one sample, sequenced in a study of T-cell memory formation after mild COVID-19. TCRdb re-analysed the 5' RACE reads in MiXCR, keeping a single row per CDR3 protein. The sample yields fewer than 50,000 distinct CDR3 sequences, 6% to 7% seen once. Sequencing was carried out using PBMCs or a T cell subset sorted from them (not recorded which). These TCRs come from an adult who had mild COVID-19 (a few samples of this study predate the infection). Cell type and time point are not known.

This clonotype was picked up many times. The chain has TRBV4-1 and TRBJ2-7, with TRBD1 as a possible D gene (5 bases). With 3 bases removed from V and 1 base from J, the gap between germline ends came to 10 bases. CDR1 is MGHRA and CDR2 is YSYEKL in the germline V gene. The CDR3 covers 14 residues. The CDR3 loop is CASSHADRSYEQYF. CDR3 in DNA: TGCGCCAGCAGCCATGCCGACAGATCCTACGAGCAGTACTTC.

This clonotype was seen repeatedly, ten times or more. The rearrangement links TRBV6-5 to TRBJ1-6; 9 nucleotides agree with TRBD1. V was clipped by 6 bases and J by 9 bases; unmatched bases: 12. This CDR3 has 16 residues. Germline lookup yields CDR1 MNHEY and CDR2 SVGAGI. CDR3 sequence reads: CASRQGANSRISPLHF. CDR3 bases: TGTGCCAGCAGACAGGGGGCAAATAGTAGAATTTCACCCCTCCACTTT.

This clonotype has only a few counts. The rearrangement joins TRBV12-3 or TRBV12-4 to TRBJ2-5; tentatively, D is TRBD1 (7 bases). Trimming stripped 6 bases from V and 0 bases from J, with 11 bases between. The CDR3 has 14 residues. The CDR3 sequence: CASRRDRNQETQYF. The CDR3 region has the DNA TGTGCCAGCAGGCGGGACAGAAACCAAGAGACCCAGTACTTC.

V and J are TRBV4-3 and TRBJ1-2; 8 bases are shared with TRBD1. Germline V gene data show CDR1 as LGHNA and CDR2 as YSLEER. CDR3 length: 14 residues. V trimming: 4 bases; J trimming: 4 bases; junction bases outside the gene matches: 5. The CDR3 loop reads CASSRETGVYGYTF. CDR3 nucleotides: TGCGCCAGCAGCCGAGAGACAGGGGTCTATGGCTACACCTTC.

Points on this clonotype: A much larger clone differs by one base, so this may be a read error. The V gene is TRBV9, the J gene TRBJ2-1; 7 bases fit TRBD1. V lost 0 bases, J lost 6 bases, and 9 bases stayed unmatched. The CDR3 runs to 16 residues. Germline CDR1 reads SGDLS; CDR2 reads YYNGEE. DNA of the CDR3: TGTGCCAGCAGCGTAGAGGGACAGTGGGCTGTCAATGAGCAGTTCTTC. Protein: CASSVEGQWAVNEQFF.

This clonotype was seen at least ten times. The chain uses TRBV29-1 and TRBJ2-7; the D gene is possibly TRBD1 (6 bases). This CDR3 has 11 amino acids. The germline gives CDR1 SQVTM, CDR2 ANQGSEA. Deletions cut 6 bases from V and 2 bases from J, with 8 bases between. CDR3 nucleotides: TGCAGCGTCGGACAGACCTACGAGCAGTACTTC. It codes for CSVGQTYEQYF.

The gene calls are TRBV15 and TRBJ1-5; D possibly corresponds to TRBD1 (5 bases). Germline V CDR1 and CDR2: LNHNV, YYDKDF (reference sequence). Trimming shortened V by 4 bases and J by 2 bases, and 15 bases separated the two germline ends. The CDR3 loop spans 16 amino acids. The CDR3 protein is CATSTLRAGGNQPQHF. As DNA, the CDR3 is TGTGCCACCAGCACCTTACGGGCGGGGGGCAATCAGCCCCAGCATTTT.

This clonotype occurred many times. The CDR3, as DNA: TGTGCCAGCAGCTACCGTAGGGGGGGAGGGCCGTCAGATACGCAGTATTTT. This gives the protein CASSYRRGGGPSDTQYF. This sequence joins TRBV7-2 and TRBJ2-3, with D possibly being TRBD2 (7 bases). The ends were cut back, 4 bases at V and 4 bases at J, with 21 bases in the middle. Germline loops: CDR1 SGHTA, CDR2 FQGNSA. The CDR3 has 17 residues.

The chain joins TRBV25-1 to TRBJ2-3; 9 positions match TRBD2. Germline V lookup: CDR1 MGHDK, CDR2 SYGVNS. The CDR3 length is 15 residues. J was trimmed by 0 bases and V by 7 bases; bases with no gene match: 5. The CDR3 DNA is TGTGCCAGCATGGCGGGAGGGACTAGCACAGATACGCAGTATTTT. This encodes CASMAGGTSTDTQYF.

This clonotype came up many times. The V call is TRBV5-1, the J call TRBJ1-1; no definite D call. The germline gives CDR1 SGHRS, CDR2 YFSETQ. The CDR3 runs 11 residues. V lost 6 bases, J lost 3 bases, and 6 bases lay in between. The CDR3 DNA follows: TGCGCCAGCAACTCGGACACTGAAGCTTTCTTT. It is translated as CASNSDTEAFF.

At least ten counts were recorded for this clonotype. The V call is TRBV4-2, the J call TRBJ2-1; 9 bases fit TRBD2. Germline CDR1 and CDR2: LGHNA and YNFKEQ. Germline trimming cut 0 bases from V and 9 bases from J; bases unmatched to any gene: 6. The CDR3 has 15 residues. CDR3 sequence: CASSQDPSGIGEQFF. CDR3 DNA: TGTGCCAGCAGCCAAGACCCTAGCGGGATTGGTGAGCAGTTCTTC.

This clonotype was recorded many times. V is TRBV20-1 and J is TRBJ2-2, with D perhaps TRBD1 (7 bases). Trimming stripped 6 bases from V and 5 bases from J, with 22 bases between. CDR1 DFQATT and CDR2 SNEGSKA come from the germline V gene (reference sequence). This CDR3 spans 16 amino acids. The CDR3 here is CSARQDRRDLTGELFF. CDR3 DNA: TGCAGTGCACGACAGGACAGGAGGGATTTAACCGGGGAGCTGTTTTTT.